This T cell receptor beta chain was observed in a study of CD8+CD57+ T cells in acquired aplastic anemia. Study summary: Average CD4+ read depth in healthy donors was 9.5 million to 13 million reads.

Genomic DNA provided the template from which TCR beta VDJ and CDR3 profiles were obtained. TCRdb recomputed calls from the reads with MiXCR, one row per CDR3 protein. The sample lists 90,000 to 130,000 distinct CDR3 sequences, less than 65% occurring once. This clonotype was recorded many times. Per the germline V gene, CDR1 is SGHTA and CDR2 is FQGNSA. There are 16 residues in the CDR3. Trimming cost V 4 bases and J 5 bases; bases outside gene matches: 4. The chain has TRBV7-2 and TRBJ2-5, with 16 bases matching TRBD2. The sequenced sample was sorted CD4+, CD8+, or CD8+CD57+ T cells (not recorded which) from PBMCs. This TCR was recovered from a human donor in good health, serving as a control. CDR3 DNA: TGTGCCAGCAGCTCCGGGACTAGCGGGGGGGCGGAGACCCAGTACTTC. Residues: CASSSGTSGGAETQYF. Full variable domain (missing parts from reference TRBV7-2 and TRBJ2-5): GAGVSQSPSNKVTEKGKDVELRCDPISGHTALYWYRQSLGQGLEFLIYFQGNSAPDKSGLPSDRFSAERTGGSVSTLTIQRTQQEDSAVYLCASSSGTSGGAETQYFGPGTRLLVL.